The source of this T cell receptor (beta chain) is a study of yellow fever vaccine responses in identical twins. TCRdb re-derived calls from the RT-PCR reads in MiXCR, one entry per CDR3 protein. The sample shows about 5,500 distinct CDR3 sequences, around 86% of them seen only once. V shed 4 bases and J 1 base; nucleotides not matched to a gene: 4. The length of the CDR3 is 16 residues. The germline gives CDR1 ENHRY, CDR2 SYGVKD. This receptor was taken from a woman aged 18-29 years who received the yellow fever vaccine. V gene TRBV10-3 combines with J gene TRBJ2-2; 9 nucleotides align to TRBD2. The sample was T cells from blood (PBMCs), unsorted or a sorted subset (not recorded which), taken before or after yellow fever vaccination (not recorded which). The CDR3 spells CAISASSGMNTGELFF. In DNA, the CDR3 is TGTGCCATCAGTGCTTCTAGCGGGATGAACACCGGGGAGCTGTTTTTT.